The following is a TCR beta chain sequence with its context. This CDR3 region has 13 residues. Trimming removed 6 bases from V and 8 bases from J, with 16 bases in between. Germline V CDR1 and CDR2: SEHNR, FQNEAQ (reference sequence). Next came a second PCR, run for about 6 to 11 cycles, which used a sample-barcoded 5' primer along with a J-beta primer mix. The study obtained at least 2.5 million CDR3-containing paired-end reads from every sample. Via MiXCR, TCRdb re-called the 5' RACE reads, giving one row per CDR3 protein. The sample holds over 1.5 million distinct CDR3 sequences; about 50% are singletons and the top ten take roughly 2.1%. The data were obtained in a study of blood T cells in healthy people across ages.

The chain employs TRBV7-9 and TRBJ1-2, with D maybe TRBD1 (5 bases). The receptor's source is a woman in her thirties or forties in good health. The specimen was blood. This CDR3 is CASSSTGARGYTF. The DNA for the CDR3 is TGTGCCAGCAGTTCGACCGGGGCACGGGGCTACACCTTC.